This TCR beta chain was sequenced for a study of T-cell memory formation after mild COVID-19. On the study more broadly: Largely donor-specific TCR clusters were found.

This CDR3 has 14 amino acids. Germline values: CDR1 SEHNR, CDR2 FQNEAQ (reference sequence). The V end lost 1 base, the J end lost 5 bases, and 9 bases lay between the germline ends. TCRdb passed the 5' RACE reads through MiXCR, listing each CDR3 protein once. This repertoire shows around 320,000 distinct CDR3 sequences, 25% to 30% found once; its top ten account for around an eighth. On this clonotype: Antigen: not known.

General study findings and limits: Pre-infection memory contained some responding clones, which suggested that cross-reactive memory had joined.

This receptor was identified in an adult woman who had mild COVID-19 (a few samples of this study predate the infection). Cell type and time point are not known. This sequence joins TRBV7-9 and TRBJ2-1; D is unclear. Sequenced sample: PBMCs or a T cell subset sorted from them (not recorded which). CDR3: CASSLDVAHNEQFF. The CDR3 DNA is TGTGCCAGCAGCTTAGATGTGGCCCACAATGAGCAGTTCTTC. Together with reference TRBV7-9 and TRBJ2-1, the CDR3 gives the full variable domain: DTGVSQNPRHKITKRGQNVTFRCDPISEHNRLYWYRQTLGQGPEFLTYFQNEAQLEKSRLLSDRFSAERPKGSFSTLEIQRTEQGDSAMYLCASSLDVAHNEQFFGPGTRLTVL.